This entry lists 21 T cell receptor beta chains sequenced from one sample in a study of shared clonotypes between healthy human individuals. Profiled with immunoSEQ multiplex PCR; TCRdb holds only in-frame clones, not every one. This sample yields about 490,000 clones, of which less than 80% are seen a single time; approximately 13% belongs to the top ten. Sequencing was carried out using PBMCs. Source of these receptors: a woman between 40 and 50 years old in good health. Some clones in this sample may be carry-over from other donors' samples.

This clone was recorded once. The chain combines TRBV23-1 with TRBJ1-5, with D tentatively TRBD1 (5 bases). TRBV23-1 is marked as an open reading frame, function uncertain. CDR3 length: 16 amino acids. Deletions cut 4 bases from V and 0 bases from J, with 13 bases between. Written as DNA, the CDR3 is TGCGCCAGCAGTCGGGGCCGAGACTATAGCAATCAGCCCCAGCATTTT. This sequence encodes CASSRGRDYSNQPQHF.

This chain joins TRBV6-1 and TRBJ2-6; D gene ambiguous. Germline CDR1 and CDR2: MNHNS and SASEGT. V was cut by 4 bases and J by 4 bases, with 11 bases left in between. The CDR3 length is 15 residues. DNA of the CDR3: TGTGCCAGCAGTGGGGCCCGTTCGGGGGCCAACGTCCTGACTTTC. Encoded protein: CASSGARSGANVLTF.

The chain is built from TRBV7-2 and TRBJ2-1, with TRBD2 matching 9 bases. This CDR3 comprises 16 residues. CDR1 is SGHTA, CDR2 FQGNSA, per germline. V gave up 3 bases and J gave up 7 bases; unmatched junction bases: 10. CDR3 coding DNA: TGTGCCAGCAGCTTGCGGGCGGGAGGGCCTAGAAATGAGCAGTTCTTC. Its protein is CASSLRAGGPRNEQFF.

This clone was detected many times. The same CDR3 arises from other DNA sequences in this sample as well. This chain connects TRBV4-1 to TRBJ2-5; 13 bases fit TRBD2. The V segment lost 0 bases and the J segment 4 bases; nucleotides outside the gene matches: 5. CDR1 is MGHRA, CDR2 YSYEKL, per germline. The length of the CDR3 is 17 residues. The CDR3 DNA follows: TGCGCCAGCAGCCAAGACGGACTAGCGGGAGTTCGAGAGACCCAGTACTTC. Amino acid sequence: CASSQDGLAGVRETQYF.

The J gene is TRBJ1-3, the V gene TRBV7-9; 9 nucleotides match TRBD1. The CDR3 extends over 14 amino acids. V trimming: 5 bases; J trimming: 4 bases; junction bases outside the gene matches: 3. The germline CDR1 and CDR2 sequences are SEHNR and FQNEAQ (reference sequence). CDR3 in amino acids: CASSDGTGGNTIYF. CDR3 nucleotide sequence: TGTGCCAGCAGCGACGGGACAGGGGGAAACACCATATATTTT.

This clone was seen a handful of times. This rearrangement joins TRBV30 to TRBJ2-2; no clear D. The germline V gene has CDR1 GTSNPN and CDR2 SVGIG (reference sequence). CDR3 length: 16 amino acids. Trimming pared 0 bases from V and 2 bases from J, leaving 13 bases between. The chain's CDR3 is CAWSVRYWGNTGELFF. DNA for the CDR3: TGTGCCTGGAGTGTACGTTATTGGGGAAACACCGGGGAGCTGTTTTTT.

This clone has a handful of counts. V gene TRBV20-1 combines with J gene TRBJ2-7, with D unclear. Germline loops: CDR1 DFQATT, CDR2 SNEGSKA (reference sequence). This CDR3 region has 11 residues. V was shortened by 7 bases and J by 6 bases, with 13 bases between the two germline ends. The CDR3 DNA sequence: TGCAGTGTCGCCCCGGCCCGCGAGCAGTACTTC. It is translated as CSVAPAREQYF.

CDR3 in DNA: TGTGCCAGCAGCCTCCGTGCGGTAGCGGCTAGGGATGAGCAGTTCTTC. This encodes CASSLRAVAARDEQFF. The rearrangement uses TRBV7-3 and TRBJ2-1; a possible D gene is TRBD2 (6 bases). V was clipped by 5 bases and J by 8 bases, with 22 bases between them. Germline CDR1 is SGHTA and CDR2 is FQGTGA. The CDR3 runs 16 residues.

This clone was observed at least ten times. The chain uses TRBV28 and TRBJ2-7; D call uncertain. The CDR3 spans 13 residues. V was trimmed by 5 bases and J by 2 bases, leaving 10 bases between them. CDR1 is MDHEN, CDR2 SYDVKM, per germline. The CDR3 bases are TGTGCCAGCAGTAACTTAGCAACCTACGAGCAGTACTTC. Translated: CASSNLATYEQYF.

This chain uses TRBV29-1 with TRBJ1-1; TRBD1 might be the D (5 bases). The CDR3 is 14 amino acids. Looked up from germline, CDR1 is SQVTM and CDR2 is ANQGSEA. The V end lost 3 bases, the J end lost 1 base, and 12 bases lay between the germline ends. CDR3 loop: CSVDKPGQNTEAFF. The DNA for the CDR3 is TGCAGCGTTGATAAGCCCGGACAGAACACTGAAGCTTTCTTT. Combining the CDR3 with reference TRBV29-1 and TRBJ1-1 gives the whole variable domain SAVISQKPSRDICQRGTSLTIQCQVDSQVTMMFWYRQQPGQSLTLIATANQGSEATYESGFVIDKFPISRPNLTFSTLTVSNMSPEDSSIYLCSVDKPGQNTEAFFGQGTRLTVV.

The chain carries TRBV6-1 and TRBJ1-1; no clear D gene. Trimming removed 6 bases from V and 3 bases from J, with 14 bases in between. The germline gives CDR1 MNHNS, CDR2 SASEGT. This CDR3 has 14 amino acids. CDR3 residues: CASSSEGAHTEAFF. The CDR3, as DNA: TGTGCCAGCAGCTCGGAGGGAGCCCACACTGAAGCTTTCTTT.

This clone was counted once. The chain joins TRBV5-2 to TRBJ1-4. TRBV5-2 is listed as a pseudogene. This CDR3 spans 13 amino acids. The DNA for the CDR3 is TGTGCCAGCAGCCAAAGTCCGGCTGAAAAACTGTTTTTT. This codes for CASSQSPAEKLFF.

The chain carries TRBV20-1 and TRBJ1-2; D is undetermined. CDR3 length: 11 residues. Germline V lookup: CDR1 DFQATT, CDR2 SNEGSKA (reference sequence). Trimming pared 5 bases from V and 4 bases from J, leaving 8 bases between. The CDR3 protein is CSARRVYGYTF. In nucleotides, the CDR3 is TGCAGTGCTCGTAGGGTCTATGGCTACACCTTC.

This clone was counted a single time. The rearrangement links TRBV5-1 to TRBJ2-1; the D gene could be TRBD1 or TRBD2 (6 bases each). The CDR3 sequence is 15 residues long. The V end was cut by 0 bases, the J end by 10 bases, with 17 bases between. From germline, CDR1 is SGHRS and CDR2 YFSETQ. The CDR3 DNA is TGCGCCAGCAGCTTGGATGGGGGGCTAGCCGCCGAGCAGTTCTTC. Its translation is CASSLDGGLAAEQFF. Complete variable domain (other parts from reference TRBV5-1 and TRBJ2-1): KAGVTQTPRYLIKTRGQQVTLSCSPISGHRSVSWYQQTPGQGLQFLFEYFSETQRNKGNFPGRFSGRQFSNSRSEMNVSTLELGDSALYLCASSLDGGLAAEQFFGPGTRLTVL.

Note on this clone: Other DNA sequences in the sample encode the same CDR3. The CDR3 loop reads CASSWDPRSEQYF. The CDR3 region has the DNA TGTGCCAGCAGTTGGGACCCTAGATCCGAGCAGTACTTC. This chain links TRBV27 with TRBJ2-7, with D perhaps matching TRBD1 or TRBD2 (5 bases each). The germline gives CDR1 MNHEY, CDR2 SMNVEV (reference sequence). The CDR3 is made up of 13 amino acids. Trimming stripped 4 bases from V and 6 bases from J, with 13 bases between.

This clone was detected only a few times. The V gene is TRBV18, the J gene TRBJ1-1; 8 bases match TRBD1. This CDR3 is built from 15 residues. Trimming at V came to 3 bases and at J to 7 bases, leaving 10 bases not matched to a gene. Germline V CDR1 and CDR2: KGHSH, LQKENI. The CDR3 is CASSPRDRIGIEAFF. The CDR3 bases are TGTGCCAGCTCACCTCGGGACAGGATCGGTATTGAAGCTTTCTTT.

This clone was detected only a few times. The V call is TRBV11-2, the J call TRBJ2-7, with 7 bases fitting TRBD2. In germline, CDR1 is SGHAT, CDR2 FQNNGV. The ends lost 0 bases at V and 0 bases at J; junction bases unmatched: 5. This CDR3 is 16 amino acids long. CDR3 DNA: TGTGCCAGCAGCTTAGATTGGAGCGGGAACTCCTACGAGCAGTACTTC. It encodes CASSLDWSGNSYEQYF.

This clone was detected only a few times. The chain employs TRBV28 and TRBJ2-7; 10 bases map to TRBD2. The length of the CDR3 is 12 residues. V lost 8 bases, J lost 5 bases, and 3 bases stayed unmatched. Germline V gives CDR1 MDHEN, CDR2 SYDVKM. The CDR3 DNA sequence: TGTGCCAGCCCTAGCGGGAGCGACGAGCAGTACTTC. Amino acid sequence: CASPSGSDEQYF.

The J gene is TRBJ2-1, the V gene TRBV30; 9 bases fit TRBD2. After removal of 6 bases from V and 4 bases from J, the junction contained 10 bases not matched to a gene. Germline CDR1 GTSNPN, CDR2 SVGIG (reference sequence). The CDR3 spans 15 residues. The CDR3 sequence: CACTQREERYNEQFF. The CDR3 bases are TGTGCCTGCACCCAGCGGGAGGAACGTTACAATGAGCAGTTCTTC.

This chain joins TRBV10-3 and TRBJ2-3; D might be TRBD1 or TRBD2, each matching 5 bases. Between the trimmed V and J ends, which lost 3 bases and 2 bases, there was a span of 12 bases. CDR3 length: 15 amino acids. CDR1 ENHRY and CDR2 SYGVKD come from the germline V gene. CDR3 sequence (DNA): TGTGCCATCAGTGAACCGGGACCCACCACAGATACGCAGTATTTT. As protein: CAISEPGPTTDTQYF.

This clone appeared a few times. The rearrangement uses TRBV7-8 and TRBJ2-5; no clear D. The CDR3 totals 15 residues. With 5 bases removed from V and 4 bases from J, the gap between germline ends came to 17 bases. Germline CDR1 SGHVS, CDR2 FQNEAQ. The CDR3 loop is CASSGPDGYSETQYF. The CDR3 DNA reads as TGTGCCAGCAGCGGACCGGACGGGTATTCAGAGACCCAGTACTTC.